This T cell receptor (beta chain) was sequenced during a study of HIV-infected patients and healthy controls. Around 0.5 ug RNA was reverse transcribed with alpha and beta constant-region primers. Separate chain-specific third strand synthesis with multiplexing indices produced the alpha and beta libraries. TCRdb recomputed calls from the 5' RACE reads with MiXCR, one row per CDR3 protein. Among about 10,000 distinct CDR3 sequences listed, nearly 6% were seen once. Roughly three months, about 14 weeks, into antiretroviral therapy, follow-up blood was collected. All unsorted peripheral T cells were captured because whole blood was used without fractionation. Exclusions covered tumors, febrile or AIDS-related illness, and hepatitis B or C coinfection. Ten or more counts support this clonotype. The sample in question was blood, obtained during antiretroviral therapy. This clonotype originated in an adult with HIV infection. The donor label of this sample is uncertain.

The CDR3 spells CASTQDSRNQPQHF. Written as DNA, the CDR3 is TGTGCCAGCACTCAGGACAGCCGCAATCAGCCCCAGCATTTT. This chain connects TRBV12-3 or TRBV12-4 to TRBJ1-5; D is possibly TRBD1 (6 bases). The ends were cut back, 7 bases at V and 2 bases at J, with 12 bases in the middle. CDR3 length: 14 amino acids.